Included here is one T cell receptor beta chain sequence, with context. Its target is not known. The PCR had 60 Vbeta and 13 Jbeta primers. TCRdb's table, derived via immunoSEQ multiplex PCR, lists solely in-frame clones and lacks some. Of about 200,000 clones listed, approximately 80% were seen once; the top ten hold 2.9%. This record belongs to a study of cytomegalovirus exposure and HLA in healthy donors. Study findings and constraints: Later genetic work tied a missense DCLRE1C variant to beta-chain V and J trimming. It was 150 to 200 TCR beta chains that were listed as cytomegalovirus-associated.

The CDR3 loop spans 15 amino acids. The V and J ends lost 5 bases and 3 bases, in that order; junction bases with no gene match: 9. Germline CDR1 and CDR2: SGHDT and YYEEEE. The receptor's source is a man between 25 and 39 years old in good health and CMV-seronegative. The sequenced material came from PBMCs. The chain recombines TRBV5-6 with TRBJ1-2; the match to TRBD1 covers 8 bases. CDR3 nucleotides: TGTGCCAGCAGTCGCTTACAGGGGGGTGACTATGGCTACACCTTC. Translation gives CASSRLQGGDYGYTF.